The text below deals with one T cell receptor (beta chain). CDR1 is SGHAT and CDR2 is FQNNGV in the germline V gene. Trimming removed 5 bases at V and 5 bases at J, with 15 bases between. The CDR3 extends over 15 amino acids. This specimen belongs to a study of shared clonotypes between healthy human individuals. Study summary: CD4 naive and memory got three plates each, CD8 naive two, CD8 memory one.

The material for each subset, its genomic DNA, was split evenly across several immunoSEQ plates. Profiling relied on immunoSEQ multiplex PCR, and the TCRdb table lists in-frame clones only, not all of them. The table includes some 630,000 clones, approximately 96% detected once. CD45RO-negative CD8 cells positively selected for CCR7 made up the naive population, which excluded terminally differentiated effector memory CD45RA+ cells. Sequencing was done on a sample of naive CD8+ T cells sorted from blood. This sequence was found in a woman aged 25 to 45 in good health. This sequence joins TRBV11-2 and TRBJ2-2; D is unclear. DNA for the CDR3: TGTGCCAGCAGCCCGGCGCGGTACAGTACCGGGGAGCTGTTTTTT. Translation: CASSPARYSTGELFF.